This passage covers 3 T cell receptor beta chains from one sample sequenced in a study of tumor-infiltrating lymphocytes in primary liver carcinoma. It was from about 19-30 mg of unsorted bulk tissue that RNA and DNA were co-extracted. Synthesis of TCR beta cDNA was carried out from 500 ng total RNA with a constant-region primer. Construction of TCR beta libraries relied on three successive nested multiplex PCR rounds employing slightly modified ARM-PCR. The study ran its first two PCR rounds for around 10 cycles each, using TRBV1-TRBV30 forward primers and a C-beta reverse primer. Each CDR3 protein is one row after TCRdb ran MiXCR on the multiplex PCR reads. The sample lists 20,000 to 25,000 distinct CDR3 sequences; about 79% were seen once. Sequences were obtained from liver tumor tissue from sampling region 1. Subset indicated: tumor region T1, superior pole. Receptors were obtained from a woman in her 30s with primary liver carcinoma and hepatitis B virus infection.

Concerning this clonotype: Germline and junction disagree at one end, which may indicate a read error. The chain uses TRBV29-1 and TRBJ1-4, with D perhaps matching TRBD1 (5 bases). The CDR3 consists of 14 residues. CDR1 is SQVTM and CDR2 is ANQGSEA in the germline V gene. The DNA for the CDR3 is TGCAGCGTTGGAAGCTCAGGGCGAAGTGAAGAACTGTTTTTT. Translated: CSVGSSGRSEELFF. Drawing the rest from reference TRBV29-1 and TRBJ1-4, the complete variable domain is SAVISQKPSRDICQRGTSLTIQCQVDSQVTMMFWYRQQPGQSLTLIATANQGSEATYESGFVIDKFPISRPNLTFSTLTVSNMSPEDSSIYLCSVGSSGRSEELFFGSGTQLSVL.

Turning to this clonotype: One end of the junction is discordant with germline, which a read error may explain. The rearrangement links TRBV11-1 to TRBJ2-5; possibly TRBD1 for D (5 bases). In germline, CDR1 is SGHAT, CDR2 FQDESV (reference sequence). The length of the CDR3 is 14 residues. The CDR3 region has the DNA TGTGCCAGCGGCTTAGCAGGGCGCGAAGAGACCTGGTACTTC. Its protein product is CASGLAGREETWYF.

This clonotype showed up many times. Compared with germline, one end of the junction differs, possibly owing to a read error. The J gene is TRBJ2-5, the V gene TRBV7-3, with TRBD1 as a possible D gene (7 bases). Germline lookup yields CDR1 SGHTA and CDR2 FQGTGA. The CDR3 totals 14 residues. CDR3 in amino acids: CASSPGGGPQTQHF. In nucleotides, the CDR3 is TGTGCCAGCAGTCCAGGAGGGGGCCCGCAGACCCAGCACTTC.